Shown below are 13 T cell receptor beta chains from a single sample sequenced in a study of blood T cell repertoires in COVID-19. The repertoire was sequenced with immunoSEQ multiplex PCR; TCRdb's copy has only in-frame clones and lacks some. The table lists tens of thousands of clones, around 81% of them singletons. The sequenced sample was peripheral blood. These TCRs come from a man aged 55 to 70 with acute or convalescent COVID-19.

The V gene is TRBV5-5, the J gene TRBJ2-5; D call uncertain. CDR1 and CDR2 from the germline V gene are SGHKS and YYEKEE (reference sequence). The CDR3 has 14 residues. The V and J ends lost 4 bases and 5 bases respectively, with 15 bases between them. The CDR3 region is CASSPTMALETQYF. The CDR3 region has the DNA TGTGCCAGCAGCCCTACTATGGCCCTGGAGACCCAGTACTTC.

The chain carries TRBV19 and TRBJ2-7, with 12 bases aligning to TRBD1. CDR1 and CDR2 (germline): LNHDA, SQIVND (reference sequence). The CDR3 runs to 14 residues. Trimming cost V 7 bases and J 6 bases; bases outside gene matches: 7. Written as DNA, the CDR3 is TGTGCCAGTAATGAGAGGGGACAGGGGGCCGAGCAGTACTTC. Translation gives CASNERGQGAEQYF. Full variable domain (missing parts from reference TRBV19 and TRBJ2-7): DGGITQSPKYLFRKEGQNVTLSCEQNLNHDAMYWYRQDPGQGLRLIYYSQIVNDFQKGDIAEGYSVSREKKESFPLTVTSAQKNPTAFYLCASNERGQGAEQYFGPGTRLTVT.

The V call is TRBV12-3 or TRBV12-4, the J call TRBJ2-3, with no clear D. The CDR3 has 12 residues. Trimming left V 6 bases short and J 7 bases short, with 11 bases between. The DNA of the CDR3 is TGTGCCAGCAGCTTTACAGCCAATACGCAGTATTTT. It specifies CASSFTANTQYF.

The rearrangement uses TRBV12-3 or TRBV12-4 and TRBJ1-1; no reliable D call. The CDR3 loop spans 12 amino acids. V dropped 6 bases and J dropped 1 base, with 6 bases sitting between them. CDR3 nucleotide sequence: TGTGCCAGCAGGAGGGAGAACACTGAAGCTTTCTTT. Translating gives CASRRENTEAFF.

The chain links TRBV28 to TRBJ2-2; 7 nucleotides agree with TRBD1. The CDR3 totals 13 residues. The V gene end was trimmed by 11 bases and the J gene end by 7 bases; junction bases not matched to a gene: 10. Germline V gene sequence: CDR1 MDHEN, CDR2 SYDVKM. CDR3 nucleotide sequence: TGTGCCGGAGGACAGGAAGGGATCGGGGAGCTGTTTTTT. Protein product: CAGGQEGIGELFF.

The V gene is TRBV28, the J gene TRBJ2-5, with TRBD1 matching over 10 bases. The CDR3 consists of 16 residues. V gave up 4 bases and J gave up 5 bases; unmatched junction bases: 10. Germline CDR1 is MDHEN and CDR2 is SYDVKM. The CDR3 DNA reads TGTGCCAGCAGTTCCCGGACAGGGGGGTACAGGGAGACCCAGTACTTC. The encoded protein is CASSSRTGGYRETQYF.

The chain recombines TRBV28 with TRBJ2-7; possibly TRBD2 for D (5 bases). Between the trimmed V and J ends, which lost 10 bases and 0 bases, there was a span of 16 bases. Germline CDR1 and CDR2: MDHEN and SYDVKM. The CDR3 runs 14 residues. The CDR3 bases are TGTGCCACCCACCCCCCGGGGAGCTCCTACGAGCAGTACTTC. This encodes CATHPPGSSYEQYF.

This chain joins TRBV6-1 and TRBJ2-7, with a weak D call TRBD1 (6 bases). The V gene lost 2 bases and the J gene lost 4 bases, with 15 bases spanning the gap. Germline assignment: CDR1 MNHNS and CDR2 SASEGT. This CDR3 comprises 15 residues. CDR3 sequence: CASSELGTLFYEQYF. The CDR3 coding sequence is TGTGCCAGCAGTGAACTCGGGACACTGTTTTACGAGCAGTACTTC.

Of note for this clone: The junction shows a germline mismatch at one end, possibly a read error. This CDR3 is CASGLGAGINHGYTF. The CDR3 DNA reads as TGTGCTAGTGGTTTGGGCGCGGGGATTAACCATGGCTACACCTTC. The chain links TRBV12-5 to TRBJ1-2; the D is unclear. In germline, CDR1 is LGHNT, CDR2 FRNRAP. This CDR3 is 15 amino acids long.

V is TRBV28 and J is TRBJ2-2; D remains ambiguous. The germline V and J ends were trimmed by 8 bases and 7 bases, with 8 bases remaining between them. The germline V gene has CDR1 MDHEN and CDR2 SYDVKM. The CDR3 covers 11 residues. For the CDR3, the DNA is TGTGCCAGCGAGTCGCACGGGGAGCTGTTTTTT. It translates to CASESHGELFF.

CDR3 DNA: TGTGCCAGCAGCCGGGGGGCTCTCACGCAGTATTTT. Translated: CASSRGALTQYF. The chain carries TRBV5-6 and TRBJ2-3; D possibly corresponds to TRBD2 (7 bases). Germline lookup yields CDR1 SGHDT and CDR2 YYEEEE. V was clipped by 4 bases and J by 9 bases, with 12 bases between them. This CDR3 has 12 residues.

The chain employs TRBV6-5 and TRBJ2-1, with 13 bases identical to TRBD2. The germline V gene has CDR1 MNHEY and CDR2 SVGAGI. Trimming cost V 4 bases and J 8 bases; bases outside gene matches: 5. The CDR3 length is 15 residues. The chain's CDR3 is CASSSGLAGVHEQFF. The CDR3 DNA sequence: TGTGCCAGCAGTTCTGGACTAGCGGGGGTACATGAGCAGTTCTTC.

The chain combines TRBV3-1 (or the pseudogene TRBV3-2) with TRBJ2-5, with D possibly TRBD1 on 5 matching bases. Germline V CDR1 and CDR2: LGHDT, YNNKEL (reference sequence). The CDR3 contains 15 residues. Trimming removed 4 bases from V and 2 bases from J, with 14 bases in between. CDR3 region: CASSLPVGVQETQYF. As DNA, the CDR3 is TGTGCCAGCAGCCTTCCTGTAGGGGTTCAAGAGACCCAGTACTTC.